This T cell receptor beta chain was sequenced in a study of blood T cell repertoires in COVID-19. Overall study context: PBMCs, B-cell-depleted T cells, or T cells provided the cDNA or gDNA that made up the material.

The sample holds a few counts of this clone. In germline, CDR1 is MNHEY, CDR2 SVGAGI. V was pared by 6 bases and J by 2 bases, with 11 bases between. This CDR3 is 14 amino acids long. Sequencing was performed with immunoSEQ multiplex PCR; in TCRdb, only in-frame clones are kept and a portion is missing. The sample records roughly 110,000 clones, over 55% being singletons. The sample consisted of peripheral blood. This TCR was sampled from a human donor with acute or convalescent COVID-19. The donor label of this sample is uncertain. The chain carries TRBV6-5 and TRBJ1-3; D is ambiguous. CDR3 DNA sequence: TGTGCCAGCAGCCCAGAGGTAGCTGGAAACACCATATATTTT. Its translation is CASSPEVAGNTIYF.